The clone carrying this TCR beta chain is a singleton in its sample. No antigen is known for it. The PCR was carried out with 60 Vbeta primers and 13 Jbeta primers. Data came from immunoSEQ multiplex PCR; TCRdb stores just in-frame clones and leaves some out. The repertoire holds about 150,000 clones, 85% seen once, with 1% in the top ten. Unrecorded immune exposure was likely among donors, who were nominally healthy when sampled. These data come from a study of cytomegalovirus exposure and HLA in healthy donors. General study findings and limits: Most TCR beta V segments were productive about 87% or about 30% of the time in an earlier analysis.

The CDR3 is made up of 16 amino acids. Germline assignment: CDR1 SGHRS and CDR2 YFSETQ. V was clipped by 4 bases and J by 5 bases; unmatched bases: 8. The origin of this receptor is a boy under 10 years old in good health and CMV-seronegative. The sequenced sample was PBMCs. The chain couples TRBV5-1 to TRBJ2-1; 11 bases agree with TRBD1. For the CDR3, the DNA is TGCGCCAGCAGCGCGGGGACAGGGGGTTTGAACAATGAGCAGTTCTTC. Translating gives CASSAGTGGLNNEQFF.